The clone carrying this T cell receptor beta chain appeared a single time. The CDR3 extends over 12 amino acids. V was pared by 6 bases and J by 3 bases, with 9 bases between. Germline CDR1 reads SGDLS; CDR2 reads YYNGEE. Researchers sorted participants into cohorts using their self-reported clinical history. The source of the sample is a study of blood T cell repertoires in COVID-19. Overall study context: The United States, Italy and Spain provided the acute and convalescent COVID-19 samples. In each case, the material was cDNA or gDNA derived from T cells, B-cell-depleted T cells, or PBMCs.

Per the study methods: Estimation of nucleated cell counts relied on the amplification of reference gene primers. Generated by immunoSEQ multiplex PCR, the TCRdb table keeps only in-frame clones and is missing some. That table is the source of V, J and clone size, and D and trimming were worked out from the DNA. The sample consists of hundreds of thousands of clones, 87% of them appearing once. The chain carries TRBV9 and TRBJ1-2; a possible D gene is TRBD1 (6 bases). The sequenced sample was PBMCs or T cells enriched from blood (not recorded which). The receptor's source is a woman under 40 who had recovered from COVID-19. CDR3 protein: CASTRTDYGYTF. Here the CDR3 DNA reads TGTGCCAGCACACGGACAGACTATGGCTACACCTTC.